One sample yielded the 27 T cell receptor beta chains listed below, sequenced in a study of molecular identifiers for immune sequencing clone quantification. A single record per CDR3 protein comes from TCRdb applying MiXCR to the PCR reads. The sample holds hundreds of thousands of distinct CDR3 sequences; about 25% are singletons and the top ten take 0.78%. Sequenced input: naive CD8+ T cells from blood, with Jurkat cell RNA spiked in. Subset reported: FACS-sorted CD8+CD4-CCR7+CD45RA+ naive T cells. The receptor source for this set is a human donor in good health. Some libraries in this study had Jurkat cell RNA spiked in.

The chain joins TRBV6-1 to TRBJ1-6; D remains unclear. The CDR3 runs to 15 residues. V lost 3 bases to trimming and J lost 0 bases, with 6 bases between them. Per germline, CDR1 MNHNS and CDR2 SASEGT. The CDR3 DNA reads TGTGCCAGCAGTGACCCCCACTCCTATAATTCACCCCTCCACTTT. Its translation is CASSDPHSYNSPLHF.

The chain joins TRBV9 to TRBJ1-1; D unresolved. The germline V gene encodes CDR1 SGDLS and CDR2 YYNGEE. The CDR3 spans 13 residues. Trimming stripped 5 bases from V and 7 bases from J, with 15 bases between. DNA of the CDR3: TGTGCCAGCAGTCCCGGGCACGGGTTTGAAGCTTTCTTT. Translating gives CASSPGHGFEAFF.

The sample holds a few counts of this clonotype. V gene TRBV10-1 combines with J gene TRBJ2-7, with unresolved D. This CDR3 has 13 residues. With 6 bases removed from V and 2 bases from J, the gap between germline ends came to 11 bases. Germline V gene lookup returns CDR1 WNHNN and CDR2 SYGVQD (reference sequence). CDR3 amino acids: CASRRVLAYEQYF. The CDR3 nucleotides are TGCGCCAGCAGGAGAGTTCTGGCCTACGAGCAGTACTTC.

A few counts support this clonotype. The chain has TRBV27 and TRBJ2-1; 7 nucleotides align to TRBD2. CDR1 and CDR2 from the germline V gene are MNHEY and SMNVEV (reference sequence). The J segment lost 6 bases and the V segment lost 6 bases, leaving 17 bases of the junction unmatched. The CDR3 length is 17 residues. The CDR3 sequence is CASSPLVVSGTGNEQFF. Here the CDR3 DNA reads TGTGCCAGCAGCCCACTGGTTGTGAGCGGGACGGGCAATGAGCAGTTCTTC.

The chain recombines TRBV6-6 with TRBJ1-2; D possibly corresponds to TRBD1 (5 bases). V lost 8 bases and J lost 6, with 13 bases in between. The germline V gene encodes CDR1 MNHNY and CDR2 SVGAGI (reference sequence). The length of the CDR3 is 12 residues. This CDR3 reads CASLQGGDGYTF. The CDR3 DNA follows: TGTGCCAGCCTCCAGGGAGGGGATGGCTACACCTTC.

The chain employs TRBV19 and TRBJ2-1; 9 nucleotides match TRBD2. This CDR3 contains 15 residues. J lost 0 bases, V lost 6 bases, and 3 bases had no gene match. Germline CDR1 and CDR2: LNHDA and SQIVND (reference sequence). The CDR3 sequence: CASRTSGYSYNEQFF. CDR3 DNA sequence: TGTGCCAGTAGGACTAGCGGCTACTCCTACAATGAGCAGTTCTTC.

Remarks on this clonotype: The junction departs from the called germline gene at one end, perhaps through a read error. V usage is TRBV6-1 and J usage is TRBJ2-7; D is possibly TRBD1 (5 bases). This CDR3 comprises 15 residues. The germline gives CDR1 MNHNS, CDR2 SASEGT. The CDR3 region has the DNA TGTGCCAGCAGTGTTAAGGGCGACAGAGCCTACGCGCAGTACTTC. Its translation is CASSVKGDRAYAQYF.

J is TRBJ1-6 and V is TRBV19, with D unresolved. Germline CDR1 LNHDA, CDR2 SQIVND (reference sequence). This CDR3 contains 14 residues. Trimming shortened V by 7 bases and J by 6 bases, and 13 bases separated the two germline ends. The CDR3 DNA reads as TGTGCCAGTAATACCCAGGCACGTAATTCACCCCTCCACTTT. Amino acids: CASNTQARNSPLHF.

This clonotype was seen more than once but under ten times. J is TRBJ1-3 and V is TRBV5-4, with TRBD1 matching 9 bases. This CDR3 region has 17 residues. From germline, CDR1 is SGHNT and CDR2 YYREEE (reference sequence). Trimming cost V 5 bases and J 2 bases; bases outside gene matches: 11. In DNA, the CDR3 is TGTGCCAGCAGATCCGGGACAGGGCCCCAAACTGGAAACACCATATATTTT. Its translation: CASRSGTGPQTGNTIYF.

A remark on this clonotype: A much larger clone lies one base from this, so it may be a read error. The chain couples TRBV11-2 to TRBJ2-5; 11 bases match TRBD2. There are 16 residues in the CDR3. Germline assignment: CDR1 SGHAT and CDR2 FQNNGV. CDR3: CASSSVGLADQEIQYF. The CDR3 DNA follows: TGTGCCAGCAGCTCCGTGGGACTAGCGGACCAAGAGATCCAGTACTTC.

V usage is TRBV2 and J usage is TRBJ2-2; D possibly corresponds to TRBD2 (6 bases). V shed 7 bases and J shed 3 bases, with 18 bases lying between them. The CDR3 is 16 residues long. The germline CDR1 and CDR2 sequences are SNHLY and FYNNEI. The CDR3 sequence: CASTNSEGLDTGELFF. DNA for the CDR3: TGTGCCAGCACGAACTCGGAGGGCTTGGACACCGGGGAGCTGTTTTTT. Full variable domain (missing parts from reference TRBV2 and TRBJ2-2): EPEVTQTPSHQVTQMGQEVILRCVPISNHLYFYWYRQILGQKVEFLVSFYNNEISEKSEIFDDQFSVERPDGSNFTLKIRSTKLEDSAMYFCASTNSEGLDTGELFFGEGSRLTVL.

The chain has TRBV6-5 and TRBJ2-5, with D hard to call. V was trimmed by 6 bases and J by 3 bases, leaving 11 bases between them. The germline V gene has CDR1 MNHEY and CDR2 SVGAGI. The CDR3 length is 13 residues. The CDR3: CASRRLEEETQYF. The DNA for the CDR3 is TGTGCCAGCAGACGCCTTGAGGAAGAGACCCAGTACTTC.

This clonotype was seen many times. The chain uses TRBV7-9 and TRBJ2-7; a weak D match, TRBD1 (5 bases). From germline, CDR1 is SEHNR and CDR2 FQNEAQ (reference sequence). Trimming removed 5 bases at V and 2 bases at J, with 13 bases between. This CDR3 is 14 amino acids long. The CDR3, as DNA: TGTGCCAGCAGCCCCAGCCCAGGGCCCTACGAGCAGTACTTC. The encoded protein is CASSPSPGPYEQYF.

The chain joins TRBV27 to TRBJ1-1; possibly TRBD1 for D (6 bases). From germline, CDR1 is MNHEY and CDR2 SMNVEV (reference sequence). The CDR3 consists of 15 residues. V shed 7 bases and J shed 3 bases, with 18 bases lying between them. CDR3 residues: CASTPPGALDTEAFF. CDR3 bases: TGTGCCAGCACCCCGCCGGGGGCATTGGACACTGAAGCTTTCTTT.

Worth noting for this clonotype: One end of the junction fails to match germline, which may point to a read error. The chain recombines TRBV7-2 with TRBJ2-5; D not resolved. This CDR3 spans 13 amino acids. Germline V gene sequence: CDR1 SGHTA, CDR2 FQGNSA. For the CDR3, the DNA is TGTACCAGCAGAGCCGGGCCCCAAGATACCCAGTACTTC. Encoded protein: CTSRAGPQDTQYF.

Remarks on this clonotype: This could be a read error, since a much larger clone is one nucleotide away. The chain joins TRBV7-9 to TRBJ2-3; no clear D. This CDR3 has 15 residues. From germline, CDR1 is SEHNR and CDR2 FQNEAQ (reference sequence). Between the trimmed V and J ends, which lost 5 bases and 1 base, there was a span of 13 bases. DNA of the CDR3: TGTGCCAGCAGCCTCGCGTGTGGGGGCACAGATACGCAGTATTTT. Protein: CASSLACGGTDTQYF.

This clonotype was observed at least ten times. This chain joins TRBV20-1 and TRBJ2-3; no firm D call. V lost 2 bases to trimming and J lost 3 bases, with 12 bases between them. The germline gives CDR1 DFQATT, CDR2 SNEGSKA (reference sequence). This CDR3 is built from 14 residues. The CDR3 sequence: CSARLYGLTDTQYF. The CDR3 DNA follows: TGCAGTGCTAGATTGTACGGGCTTACAGATACGCAGTATTTT.

The chain is built from TRBV6-1 and TRBJ1-1; the D gene is possibly TRBD1 (5 bases). Germline V gene data show CDR1 as MNHNS and CDR2 as SASEGT. Trimming cost V 3 bases and J 10 bases, with 9 bases left between them. The length of the CDR3 is 11 residues. The CDR3 DNA is TGTGCCAGCAGTGACGGGGGGGGAGCTTTCTTT. Residues: CASSDGGGAFF.

This clonotype was counted many times. This chain joins TRBV7-9 and TRBJ1-1; D remains unclear. CDR3 size: 13 residues. With 2 bases removed from V and 2 bases from J, the gap between germline ends came to 6 bases. Germline values: CDR1 SEHNR, CDR2 FQNEAQ (reference sequence). The CDR3 DNA reads TGTGCCAGCAGCTTACCCATTAACACTGAAGCTTTCTTT. Encoded protein: CASSLPINTEAFF. Combining the CDR3 with reference TRBV7-9 and TRBJ1-1 gives the whole variable domain DTGVSQNPRHKITKRGQNVTFRCDPISEHNRLYWYRQTLGQGPEFLTYFQNEAQLEKSRLLSDRFSAERPKGSFSTLEIQRTEQGDSAMYLCASSLPINTEAFFGQGTRLTVV.

Comment on this clonotype: Germline and junction disagree at one end, which may indicate a read error. V gene TRBV4-3 combines with J gene TRBJ2-7, with D tentatively TRBD1 (5 bases). This CDR3 has 13 residues. Germline V gives CDR1 LGHNA, CDR2 YSLEER. CDR3 protein: CTSSQGKGYEQYF. In nucleotides, the CDR3 is TGCACCAGCAGCCAAGGAAAGGGGTACGAGCAGTACTTC.

This clonotype has only a few counts. The chain has TRBV6-2 or TRBV6-3 and TRBJ2-3; D is unclear. V was pared by 3 bases and J by 6 bases, with 7 bases between. The germline gives CDR1 MNHEY, CDR2 SVGEGT. CDR3 length equals 12 residues. This CDR3 is CASSYPGDTQYF. CDR3 nucleotides: TGTGCCAGCAGTTATCCCGGGGATACGCAGTATTTT.

This clonotype appeared many times. This chain connects TRBV9 to TRBJ1-3; D remains unclear. This CDR3 contains 14 residues. Germline CDR1 and CDR2: SGDLS and YYNGEE. The V end lost 0 bases, the J end lost 1 base, and 5 bases lay between the germline ends. CDR3 sequence: CASSVAGSGNTIYF. The CDR3 DNA sequence: TGTGCCAGCAGCGTAGCAGGTTCTGGAAACACCATATATTTT.

This clonotype was observed at least ten times. The chain carries TRBV5-6 and TRBJ2-2; TRBD1 aligns across 8 bases. V gave up 10 bases and J gave up 4 bases; unmatched junction bases: 6. Looked up from germline, CDR1 is SGHDT and CDR2 is YYEEEE. CDR3 length equals 13 residues. This CDR3 reads CASRQGSTGELFF. As DNA, the CDR3 is TGTGCCTCCAGACAGGGGAGCACCGGGGAGCTGTTTTTT.

This clonotype has a count of ten or more. The chain couples TRBV28 to TRBJ2-7, with D perhaps matching TRBD2 (7 bases). This CDR3 has 15 amino acids. V was cut by 2 bases and J by 1 base, with 12 bases left in between. CDR1 and CDR2 from the germline V gene are MDHEN and SYDVKM. The CDR3 DNA reads TGTGCCAGCAGTTTACGGGGGGCGCGGTCCTACGAGCAGTACTTC. Residues: CASSLRGARSYEQYF.

This clonotype appeared many times. The chain carries TRBV7-9 and TRBJ1-1; D is unclear. The V gene's germline CDR1 is SEHNR and CDR2 FQNEAQ (reference sequence). The CDR3 length is 16 residues. V was trimmed by 1 base and J by 1 base, leaving 13 bases between them. CDR3 sequence (DNA): TGTGCCAGCAGCTTAGGTAATACGGGAAAGAACACTGAAGCTTTCTTT. This codes for CASSLGNTGKNTEAFF. Together with reference TRBV7-9 and TRBJ1-1, the CDR3 gives the full variable domain: DTGVSQNPRHKITKRGQNVTFRCDPISEHNRLYWYRQTLGQGPEFLTYFQNEAQLEKSRLLSDRFSAERPKGSFSTLEIQRTEQGDSAMYLCASSLGNTGKNTEAFFGQGTRLTVV.

This clonotype was observed a handful of times. This sequence joins TRBV4-1 and TRBJ2-5; D not certain. The CDR3 contains 14 residues. From germline, CDR1 is MGHRA and CDR2 YSYEKL. Deletions cut 2 bases from V and 3 bases from J, with 10 bases between. This CDR3 reads CASSQFSYKETQYF. CDR3 sequence (DNA): TGCGCCAGCAGCCAATTCTCCTATAAAGAGACCCAGTACTTC.

This clonotype was seen more than once but under ten times. The chain recombines TRBV13 with TRBJ2-5; the D gene could be TRBD1 or TRBD2 (5 bases each). Germline V gene lookup returns CDR1 PRHDT and CDR2 FYEKMQ (reference sequence). The CDR3 is 14 residues long. V dropped 1 base and J dropped 2 bases, with 8 bases sitting between them. The CDR3 protein is CASSLVRGQETQYF. CDR3 sequence (DNA): TGTGCCAGCAGCTTAGTGAGGGGTCAAGAGACCCAGTACTTC.